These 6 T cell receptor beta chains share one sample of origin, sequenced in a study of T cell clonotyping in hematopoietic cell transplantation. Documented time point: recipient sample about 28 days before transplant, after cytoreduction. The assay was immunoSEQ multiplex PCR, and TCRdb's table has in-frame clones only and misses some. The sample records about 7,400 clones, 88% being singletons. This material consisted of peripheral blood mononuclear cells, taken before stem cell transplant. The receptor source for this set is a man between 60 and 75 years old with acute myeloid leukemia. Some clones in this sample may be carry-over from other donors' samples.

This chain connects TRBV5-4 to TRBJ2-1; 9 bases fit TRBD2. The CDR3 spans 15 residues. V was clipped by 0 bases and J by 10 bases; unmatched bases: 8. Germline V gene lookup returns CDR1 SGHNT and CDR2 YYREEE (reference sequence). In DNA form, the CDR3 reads TGTGCCAGCAGCTTGGCGCGGGGGGGTAGGCCCGAGCAGTTCTTC. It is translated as CASSLARGGRPEQFF.

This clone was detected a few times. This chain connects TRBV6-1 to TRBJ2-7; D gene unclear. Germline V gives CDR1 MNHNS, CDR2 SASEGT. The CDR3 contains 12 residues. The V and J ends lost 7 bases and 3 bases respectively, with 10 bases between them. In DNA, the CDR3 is TGTGCCAGCACCGATCAGTACTACGAGCAGTACTTC. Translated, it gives CASTDQYYEQYF.

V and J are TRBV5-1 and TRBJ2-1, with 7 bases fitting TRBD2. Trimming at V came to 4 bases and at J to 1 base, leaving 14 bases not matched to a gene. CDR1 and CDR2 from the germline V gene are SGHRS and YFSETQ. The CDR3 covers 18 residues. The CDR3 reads CASSISAVSGQSYNEQFF. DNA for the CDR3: TGCGCCAGCAGCATTTCCGCCGTTAGCGGGCAATCCTACAATGAGCAGTTCTTC.

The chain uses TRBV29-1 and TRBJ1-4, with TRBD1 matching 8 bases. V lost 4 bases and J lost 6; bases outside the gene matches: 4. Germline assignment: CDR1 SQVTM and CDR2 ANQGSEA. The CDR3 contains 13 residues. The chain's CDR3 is CSVARGPDEKLFF. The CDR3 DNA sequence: TGCAGCGTTGCCAGGGGGCCAGATGAAAAACTGTTTTTT.

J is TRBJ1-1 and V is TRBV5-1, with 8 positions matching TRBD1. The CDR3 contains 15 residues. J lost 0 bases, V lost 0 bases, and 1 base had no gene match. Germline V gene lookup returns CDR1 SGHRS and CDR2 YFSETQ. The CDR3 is CASSLGTGLNTEAFF. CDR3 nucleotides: TGCGCCAGCAGCTTGGGGACAGGGTTGAACACTGAAGCTTTCTTT.

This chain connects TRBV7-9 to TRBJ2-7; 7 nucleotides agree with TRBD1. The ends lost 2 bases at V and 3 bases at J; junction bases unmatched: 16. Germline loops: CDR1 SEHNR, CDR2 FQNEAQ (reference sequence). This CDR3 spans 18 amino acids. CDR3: CASSLPGQAVQGFYEQYF. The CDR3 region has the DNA TGTGCCAGCAGCTTACCCGGACAGGCAGTTCAAGGATTCTACGAGCAGTACTTC.